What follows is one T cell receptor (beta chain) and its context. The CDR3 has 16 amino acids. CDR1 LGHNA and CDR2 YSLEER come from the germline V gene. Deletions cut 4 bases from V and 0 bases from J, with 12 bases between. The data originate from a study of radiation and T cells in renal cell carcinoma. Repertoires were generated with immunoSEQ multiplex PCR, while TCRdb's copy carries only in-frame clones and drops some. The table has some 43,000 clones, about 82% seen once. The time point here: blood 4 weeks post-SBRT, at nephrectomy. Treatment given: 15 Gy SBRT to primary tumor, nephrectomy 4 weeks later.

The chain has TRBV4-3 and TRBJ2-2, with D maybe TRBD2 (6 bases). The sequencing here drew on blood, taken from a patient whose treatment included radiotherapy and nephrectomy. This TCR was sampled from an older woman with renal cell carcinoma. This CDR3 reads CASSPSGFSNTGELFF. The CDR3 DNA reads TGCGCCAGCAGCCCAAGCGGGTTCTCGAACACCGGGGAGCTGTTTTTT.